The present T cell receptor beta chain was sequenced within a study of T cells in Graves' hyperthyroidism and ophthalmopathy. Overall study results and limits: The model made its ophthalmopathy prediction, and onset followed a median approximately 7 months later.

It was RNA transcripts that yielded the amplified TCR beta CDR3 regions. Researchers ran a first-round RT-PCR on the TCR CDR3 using the HTBI primer set. TCRdb called the multiplex PCR reads again in MiXCR, with one record for every CDR3 protein. The sample has about 52,000 distinct CDR3 sequences; roughly 50% are singletons. Germline CDR1 LNHDA, CDR2 SQIVND (reference sequence). J was trimmed by 4 bases and V by 10 bases; bases with no gene match: 16. The CDR3 spans 16 residues. With regard to this clonotype: Its cognate antigen is unknown.

Cells are PBMCs isolated from around 9.4 ml of fresh blood. Sequencing was performed on blood. The V and J genes are TRBV19 and TRBJ2-5; 9 bases are a match to TRBD1. This TCR was sampled from a woman between 50 and 59 years old with Graves' ophthalmopathy. The CDR3 coding sequence is TGTGCCACCGGATCCCGGGACAGGGCGGCGGTAGAGACCCAGTACTTC. Translated: CATGSRDRAAVETQYF.